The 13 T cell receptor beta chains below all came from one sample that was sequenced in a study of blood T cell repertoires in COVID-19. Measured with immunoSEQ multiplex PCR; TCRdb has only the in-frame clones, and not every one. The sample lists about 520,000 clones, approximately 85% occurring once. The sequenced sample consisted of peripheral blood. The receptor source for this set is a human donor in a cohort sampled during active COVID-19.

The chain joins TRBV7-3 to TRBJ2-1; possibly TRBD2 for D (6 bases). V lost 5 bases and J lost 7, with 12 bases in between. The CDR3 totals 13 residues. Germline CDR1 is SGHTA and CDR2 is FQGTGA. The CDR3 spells CASSNSGGNEQFF. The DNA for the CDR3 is TGTGCCAGCAGCAATTCCGGAGGGAATGAGCAGTTCTTC.

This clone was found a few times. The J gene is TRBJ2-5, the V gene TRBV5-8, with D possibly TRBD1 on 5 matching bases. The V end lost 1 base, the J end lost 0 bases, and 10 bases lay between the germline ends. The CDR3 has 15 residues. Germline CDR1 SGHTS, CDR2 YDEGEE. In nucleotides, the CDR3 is TGTGCCAGCAGCTTGACAGGTTACTACCAAGAGACCCAGTACTTC. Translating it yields CASSLTGYYQETQYF.

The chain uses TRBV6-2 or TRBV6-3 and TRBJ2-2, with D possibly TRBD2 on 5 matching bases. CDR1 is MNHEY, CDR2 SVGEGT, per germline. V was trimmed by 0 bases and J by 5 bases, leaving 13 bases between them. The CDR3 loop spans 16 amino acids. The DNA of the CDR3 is TGTGCCAGCAGTTACTCTGCTAGTAGGAGGACCGGGGAGCTGTTTTTT. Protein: CASSYSASRRTGELFF.

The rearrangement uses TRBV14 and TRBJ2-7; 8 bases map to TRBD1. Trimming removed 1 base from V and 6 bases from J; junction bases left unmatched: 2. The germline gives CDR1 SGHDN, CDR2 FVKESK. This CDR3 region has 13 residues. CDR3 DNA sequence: TGTGCCAGCAGCCAAGGACAGGGGATCGAGCAGTACTTC. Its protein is CASSQGQGIEQYF. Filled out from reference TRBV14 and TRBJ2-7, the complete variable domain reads EAGVTQFPSHSVIEKGQTVTLRCDPISGHDNLYWYRRVMGKEIKFLLHFVKESKQDESGMPNNRFLAERTGGTYSTLKVQPAELEDSGVYFCASSQGQGIEQYFGPGTRLTVT.

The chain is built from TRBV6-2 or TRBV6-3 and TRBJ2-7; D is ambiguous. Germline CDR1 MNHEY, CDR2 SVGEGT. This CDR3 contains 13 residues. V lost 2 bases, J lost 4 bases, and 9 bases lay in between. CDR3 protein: CASSYKEDYEQYF. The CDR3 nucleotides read TGTGCCAGCAGTTACAAAGAGGATTACGAGCAGTACTTC.

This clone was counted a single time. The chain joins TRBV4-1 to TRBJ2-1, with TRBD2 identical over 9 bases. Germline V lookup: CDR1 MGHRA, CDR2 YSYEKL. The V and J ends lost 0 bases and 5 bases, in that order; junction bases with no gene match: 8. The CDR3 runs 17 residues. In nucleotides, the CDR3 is TGCGCCAGCAGCCAAGATTTGAAGACTAGCGGAAACAATGAGCAGTTCTTC. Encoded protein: CASSQDLKTSGNNEQFF.

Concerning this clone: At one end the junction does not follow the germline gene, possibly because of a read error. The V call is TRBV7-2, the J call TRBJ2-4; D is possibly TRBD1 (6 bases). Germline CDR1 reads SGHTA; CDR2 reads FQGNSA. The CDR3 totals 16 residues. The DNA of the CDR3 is TGTGCCAGCAGTTTAGGAAGTCAGGGGGCCAAAAACATTCAGTACTTC. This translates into CASSLGSQGAKNIQYF.

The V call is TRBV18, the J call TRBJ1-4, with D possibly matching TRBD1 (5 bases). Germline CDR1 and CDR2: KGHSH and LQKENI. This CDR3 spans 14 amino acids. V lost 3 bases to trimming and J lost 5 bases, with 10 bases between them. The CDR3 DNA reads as TGTGCCAGCTCACCCGCGGGACGGAATGAAAAACTGTTTTTT. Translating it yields CASSPAGRNEKLFF.

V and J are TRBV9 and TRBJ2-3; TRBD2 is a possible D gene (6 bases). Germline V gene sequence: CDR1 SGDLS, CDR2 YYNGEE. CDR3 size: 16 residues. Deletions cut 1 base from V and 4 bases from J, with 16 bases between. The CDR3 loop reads CASSVTLRDPADTQYF. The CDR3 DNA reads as TGTGCCAGCAGCGTAACGTTGCGGGATCCGGCAGATACGCAGTATTTT.

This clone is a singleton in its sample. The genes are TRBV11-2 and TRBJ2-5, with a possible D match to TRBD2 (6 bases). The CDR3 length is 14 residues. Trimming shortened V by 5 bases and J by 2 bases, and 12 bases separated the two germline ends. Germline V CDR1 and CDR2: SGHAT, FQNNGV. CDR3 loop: CASSQQRVQETQYF. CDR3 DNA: TGTGCCAGCAGCCAACAGCGGGTTCAAGAGACCCAGTACTTC. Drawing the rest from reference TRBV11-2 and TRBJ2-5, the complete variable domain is EAGVAQSPRYKIIEKRQSVAFWCNPISGHATLYWYQQILGQGPKLLIQFQNNGVVDDSQLPKDRFSAERLKGVDSTLKIQPAKLEDSAVYLCASSQQRVQETQYFGPGTRLLVL.

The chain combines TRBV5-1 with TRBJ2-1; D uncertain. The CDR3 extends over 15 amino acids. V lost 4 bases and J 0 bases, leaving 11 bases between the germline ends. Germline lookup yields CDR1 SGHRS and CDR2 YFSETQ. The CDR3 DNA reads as TGCGCCAGCAGCCTCGAGTTGAGCTCCTACAATGAGCAGTTCTTC. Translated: CASSLELSSYNEQFF.

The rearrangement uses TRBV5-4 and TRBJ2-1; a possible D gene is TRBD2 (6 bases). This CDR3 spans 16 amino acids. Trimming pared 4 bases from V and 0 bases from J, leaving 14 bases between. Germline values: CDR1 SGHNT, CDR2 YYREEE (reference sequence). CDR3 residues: CASSPTLASSYNEQFF. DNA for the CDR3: TGTGCCAGCAGCCCCACCCTAGCGAGCTCCTACAATGAGCAGTTCTTC. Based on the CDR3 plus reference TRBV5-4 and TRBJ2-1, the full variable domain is ETGVTQSPTHLIKTRGQQVTLRCSSQSGHNTVSWYQQALGQGPQFIFQYYREEENGRGNFPPRFSGLQFPNYSSELNVNALELDDSALYLCASSPTLASSYNEQFFGPGTRLTVL.

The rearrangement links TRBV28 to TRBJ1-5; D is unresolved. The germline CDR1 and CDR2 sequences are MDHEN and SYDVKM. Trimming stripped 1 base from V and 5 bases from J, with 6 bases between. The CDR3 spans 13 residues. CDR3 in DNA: TGTGCCAGCAGTTTATCCCTAGATCAGCCCCAGCATTTT. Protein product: CASSLSLDQPQHF.